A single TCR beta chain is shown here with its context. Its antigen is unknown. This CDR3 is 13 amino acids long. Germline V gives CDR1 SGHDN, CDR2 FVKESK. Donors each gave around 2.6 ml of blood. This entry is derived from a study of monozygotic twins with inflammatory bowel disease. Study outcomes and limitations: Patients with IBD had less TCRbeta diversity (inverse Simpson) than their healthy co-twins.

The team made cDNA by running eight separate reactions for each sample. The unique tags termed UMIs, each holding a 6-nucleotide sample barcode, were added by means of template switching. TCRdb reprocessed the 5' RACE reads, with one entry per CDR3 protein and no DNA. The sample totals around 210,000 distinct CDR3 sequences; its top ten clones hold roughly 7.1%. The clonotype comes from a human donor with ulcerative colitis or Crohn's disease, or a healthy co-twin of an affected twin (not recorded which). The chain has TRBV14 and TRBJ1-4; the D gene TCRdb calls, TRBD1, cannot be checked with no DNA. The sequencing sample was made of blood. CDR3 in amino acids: CASSQTDPGKLFF.